Listed here are 8 T cell receptor beta chains from one sample, sequenced in a study of cytotoxic CD8 clonotypes in ibrutinib-treated CLL. Sequenced by immunoSEQ multiplex PCR; TCRdb stores in-frame clones only, minus some. Among 85,000 or so clones listed, roughly 77% were seen once. Sequenced material: PBMCs, taken after 12 months of ibrutinib treatment. These receptor sequences come from a human donor with chronic lymphocytic leukemia.

The chain joins TRBV14 to TRBJ1-6; tentatively, D is TRBD1 (5 bases). CDR1 is SGHDN, CDR2 FVKESK, per germline. Trimming pared 4 bases from V and 7 bases from J, leaving 14 bases between. The CDR3 sequence is 15 residues long. The CDR3 is CASSRPGTANSPLHF. The CDR3 nucleotides read TGTGCCAGCAGCCGCCCCGGGACGGCCAATTCACCCCTCCACTTT.

The rearrangement links TRBV4-3 to TRBJ2-3; TRBD2 agrees at 10 bases. Germline loops: CDR1 LGHNA, CDR2 YSLEER. This CDR3 contains 17 residues. V was pared by 0 bases and J by 1 base, with 4 bases of the junction left unmatched. This CDR3 reads CASSQDLTSGGTDTQYF. The DNA for the CDR3 is TGCGCCAGCAGCCAAGACCTAACTAGCGGGGGCACAGATACGCAGTATTTT.

The chain has TRBV11-2 and TRBJ2-5, with D tentatively TRBD2 (7 bases). Germline CDR1 SGHAT, CDR2 FQNNGV. Trimming pared 3 bases from V and 4 bases from J, leaving 12 bases between. CDR3 length: 14 amino acids. The CDR3 bases are TGTGCCAGCAGCTTTGGGGGGGGCGCAGAGACCCAGTACTTC. This sequence encodes CASSFGGGAETQYF.

This chain uses TRBV7-2 with TRBJ2-1; 8 bases are shared with TRBD2. This CDR3 spans 16 amino acids. V lost 5 bases to trimming and J lost 2 bases; unmatched junction nucleotides: 8. Per the germline V gene, CDR1 is SGHTA and CDR2 is FQGNSA. The CDR3 DNA is TGTGCCAGCAGCCGTTATAGCGGGGTAGCCTACAATGAGCAGTTCTTC. Translating gives CASSRYSGVAYNEQFF.

The V gene is TRBV7-2, the J gene TRBJ1-2; 7 bases are shared with TRBD1. Germline lookup yields CDR1 SGHTA and CDR2 FQGNSA. There are 14 residues in the CDR3. V dropped 5 bases and J dropped 7; count of bases not matched to a gene: 10. CDR3 sequence: CASSAQGDGGGYTF. CDR3 in DNA: TGTGCCAGCAGCGCCCAGGGGGACGGGGGTGGCTACACCTTC. Combining the CDR3 with reference TRBV7-2 and TRBJ1-2 gives the whole variable domain GAGVSQSPSNKVTEKGKDVELRCDPISGHTALYWYRQSLGQGLEFLIYFQGNSAPDKSGLPSDRFSAERTGGSVSTLTIQRTQQEDSAVYLCASSAQGDGGGYTFGSGTRLTVV.

J is TRBJ2-7 and V is TRBV27, with TRBD2 matching 14 bases. V dropped 5 bases and J dropped 5; count of bases not matched to a gene: 8. Germline V gene data show CDR1 as MNHEY and CDR2 as SMNVEV (reference sequence). This CDR3 region has 16 residues. The DNA for the CDR3 is TGTGCCAGCAGTCTGGAGACTAGCGGGAGGGTGGACGAGCAGTACTTC. Protein: CASSLETSGRVDEQYF.

The V call is TRBV30, the J call TRBJ1-4; D possibly corresponds to TRBD1 (6 bases). V was shortened by 3 bases and J by 14 bases, with 13 bases between the two germline ends. The CDR3 covers 11 residues. Germline lookup yields CDR1 GTSNPN and CDR2 SVGIG (reference sequence). The DNA of the CDR3 is TGTGCCTGGAGCGGGGGGCTACGGCTGTTTTTT. Translating gives CAWSGGLRLFF.

V usage is TRBV5-1 and J usage is TRBJ2-7; 9 nucleotides agree with TRBD1. The CDR3 runs 15 residues. V shed 0 bases and J 4 bases; nucleotides not matched to a gene: 5. Germline V gene lookup returns CDR1 SGHRS and CDR2 YFSETQ. CDR3 residues: CASSLALDRGYEQYF. As DNA, the CDR3 is TGCGCCAGCAGCTTGGCCCTGGACAGGGGATACGAGCAGTACTTC.